The TCR beta chain described here comes from a study of CD8+ T cells in alopecia areata. On the study more broadly: Those patients who were treated received oral tofacitinib, which was given at 5 to 10 mg twice daily for moderate-to-severe alopecia areata. General study points: More clonal than normal scalp was lesional scalp, particularly alopecia totalis/universalis.

Described treatment: oral pan-JAK inhibitor, 5-10 mg twice daily. Sorted out of PBMCs were CD4+ T cells and CD8+ T cells. Trimming removed 1 base from V and 5 bases from J, with 16 bases in between. The CDR3 spans 15 residues. From germline, CDR1 is SQVTM and CDR2 ANQGSEA. As regards this clone: No antigen is known for it.

Extracted RNA was reverse transcribed, and the resulting cDNA served as sequencing template. Here immunoSEQ multiplex PCR was the method, and the copy in TCRdb shows in-frame clones only, minus some. The sample has about 190,000 clones, roughly 60% seen once. V is TRBV29-1 and J is TRBJ2-3, with a tentative D call TRBD1 (5 bases). The receptor's source is a human donor with alopecia areata. The sample in question was CD4+ T cells sorted from blood, obtained at week 24, from a patient treated with tofacitinib. CDR3 sequence (DNA): TGCAGCGTTGAAGTTGGGGCAGGATGGGTAGATACGCAGTATTTT. Protein: CSVEVGAGWVDTQYF.